Sequencing of this TCR beta chain was carried out in a study of T cells in Graves' hyperthyroidism and ophthalmopathy. Study-wide results and caveats: Most expanded thyroid clonotypes above 0.001 recurred in blood.

Graves' hyperthyroidism was deemed stable absent ophthalmopathy progression within 18 months. Hyperthyroidism patients were newly diagnosed, had disease duration under 2 months, and were aged 18 to 65 years. A patient was excluded if there was uncontrolled infection, other autoimmune disease, pregnancy or lactation. This clonotype came up many times. Its target is not known. Trimming shortened V by 4 bases and J by 3 bases, and 16 bases separated the two germline ends. CDR3 length: 15 residues. Germline CDR1 is MNHNS and CDR2 is SASEGT. RNA transcripts were the template for amplifying TCR beta CDR3 regions. First-round RT-PCR with HTBI primers amplified the TCR CDR3 region. A single record per CDR3 protein comes from TCRdb applying MiXCR to the multiplex PCR reads. This table has over 200,000 distinct CDR3 sequences, 17% appearing once.

V usage is TRBV6-1 and J usage is TRBJ2-7; weak D call: TRBD2 (6 bases). This clonotype was sampled from a man aged 50 to 59 with Graves' hyperthyroidism. What was sequenced was blood. The CDR3 region is CASSAYSGPNYEQYF. Written as DNA, the CDR3 is TGTGCCAGCAGTGCCTATAGCGGACCAAACTACGAGCAGTACTTC.